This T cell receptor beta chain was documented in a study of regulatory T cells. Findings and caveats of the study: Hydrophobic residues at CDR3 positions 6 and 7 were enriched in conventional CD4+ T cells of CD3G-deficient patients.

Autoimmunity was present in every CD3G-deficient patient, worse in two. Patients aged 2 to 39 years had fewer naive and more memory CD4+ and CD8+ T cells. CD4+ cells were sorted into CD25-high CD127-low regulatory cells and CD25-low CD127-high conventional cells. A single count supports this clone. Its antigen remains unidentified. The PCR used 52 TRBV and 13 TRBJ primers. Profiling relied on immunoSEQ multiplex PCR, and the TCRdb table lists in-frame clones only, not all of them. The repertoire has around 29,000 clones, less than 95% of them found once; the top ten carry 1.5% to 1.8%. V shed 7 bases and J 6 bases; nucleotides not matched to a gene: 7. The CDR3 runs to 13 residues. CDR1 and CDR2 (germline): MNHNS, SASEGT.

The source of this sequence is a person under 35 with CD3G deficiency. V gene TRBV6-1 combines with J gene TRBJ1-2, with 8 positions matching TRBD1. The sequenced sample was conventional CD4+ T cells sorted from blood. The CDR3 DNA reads TGTGCCAGCAACCCAGGGGGCATTGATGGCTACACCTTC. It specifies CASNPGGIDGYTF.